This T cell receptor (beta chain) was recorded in a study of human T cells and chemical hapten exposure. Study-wide points: Patch test score was positively correlated with the counts of TCRs that had expanded at PT1.

Ten or more counts support this clonotype. Its antigen is undetermined. As to time point: pre-sensitization, week 0. The treatment was: therapeutic diphenylcyclopropenone sensitization with weekly scalp DPC. TCRdb reprocessed the RACE reads via MiXCR and lists one record per CDR3 protein. Here the sample spans around 60,000 distinct CDR3 sequences, about 6.7% being singletons. CDR1 and CDR2 (germline): SGHVS, FNYEAQ. V was pared by 5 bases and J by 1 base, with 20 bases between. The CDR3 contains 17 residues. Source: whole blood, taken in connection with sensitization to the hapten diphenylcyclopropenone (DPC). This clonotype was sampled from a woman aged 30 to 39 with alopecia areata. Some clones in this sample may be carry-over from other donors' samples. The chain recombines TRBV7-6 with TRBJ1-1; tentatively, D is TRBD1 (5 bases). The CDR3 DNA sequence: TGTGCCAGCAGCCTAGGTTCAGGGATTGTCAGGAACACTGAAGCTTTCTTT. Translation gives CASSLGSGIVRNTEAFF.